This passage covers 18 T cell receptor beta chains from one sample sequenced in a study of technical replicates of blood from a handful of donors. Generated by immunoSEQ multiplex PCR, the TCRdb table keeps only in-frame clones and is missing some. Here the sample spans 70,000 to 85,000 clones, roughly 97% being singletons. The material sequenced was T cells isolated from PBMCs. These receptors were taken from a human donor in good health.

This clone has only one observation. CDR3 in amino acids: CATSRLRGTGLGGDTQYF. CDR3 sequence (DNA): TGTGCCACCAGCAGGCTTAGAGGGACAGGGTTGGGTGGAGATACGCAGTATTTT. This chain joins TRBV15 and TRBJ2-3, with 9 positions matching TRBD1. Germline trimming cut 3 bases from V and 5 bases from J; bases unmatched to any gene: 15. This CDR3 is built from 18 residues. CDR1 LNHNV and CDR2 YYDKDF come from the germline V gene (reference sequence).

The V call is TRBV6-5, the J call TRBJ2-7; 9 bases are a match to TRBD1. Trimming cost V 6 bases and J 6 bases; bases outside gene matches: 9. The CDR3 consists of 14 residues. The V gene's germline CDR1 is MNHEY and CDR2 SVGAGI. The CDR3 nucleotides are TGTGCCAGCAGGTCCGGGACAGGGAGAGGCGAGCAGTACTTC. Its protein is CASRSGTGRGEQYF.

The rearrangement uses TRBV11-3 and TRBJ1-1; weak D call: TRBD1 (6 bases). CDR3 length: 13 residues. V dropped 0 bases and J dropped 6 bases, with 8 bases sitting between them. Germline V gene sequence: CDR1 SGHNT, CDR2 YENEEA. The CDR3 loop is CASSLEQGSEAFF. CDR3 sequence (DNA): TGTGCCAGCAGCTTAGAACAGGGATCTGAAGCTTTCTTT. Full variable domain (remainder filled in from reference TRBV11-3 and TRBJ1-1): EAGVVQSPRYKIIEKKQPVAFWCNPISGHNTLYWYLQNLGQGPELLIRYENEEAVDDSQLPKDRFSAERLKGVDSTLKIQPAELGDSAVYLCASSLEQGSEAFFGQGTRLTVV.

This clone was recorded once. CDR3 coding DNA: TGTGCCAGCAGCGCCACTAGCGGGGGGACCTACGAGCAGTACTTC. The encoded protein is CASSATSGGTYEQYF. The chain is built from TRBV5-6 and TRBJ2-7; TRBD2 matches 12 bases. Per the germline V gene, CDR1 is SGHDT and CDR2 is YYEEEE. The CDR3 length is 15 residues. The V and J ends lost 4 bases and 2 bases, in that order; junction bases with no gene match: 4.

The V and J genes are TRBV6-1 and TRBJ1-5; D is uncertain. Germline CDR1 and CDR2: MNHNS and SASEGT. Between the trimmed V and J ends, which lost 4 bases and 0 bases, there was a span of 7 bases. The CDR3 consists of 14 residues. CDR3 sequence reads: CASSGGYSNQPQHF. The CDR3 DNA reads TGTGCCAGCAGTGGAGGATATAGCAATCAGCCCCAGCATTTT.

The rearrangement links TRBV7-6 to TRBJ2-3, with D tentatively TRBD1 (6 bases). Between the trimmed V and J ends, which lost 5 bases and 3 bases, there was a span of 15 bases. The CDR3 has 15 residues. CDR1 and CDR2 (germline): SGHVS, FNYEAQ. CDR3: CASSMFGGQTDTQYF. The CDR3 DNA sequence: TGTGCCAGCAGCATGTTTGGGGGCCAAACAGATACGCAGTATTTT.

This chain links TRBV7-3 with TRBJ2-5; no definite D call. With 0 bases removed from V and 2 bases from J, the gap between germline ends came to 7 bases. The length of the CDR3 is 14 residues. Germline V gives CDR1 SGHTA, CDR2 FQGTGA. The CDR3 here is CASSLTGNQETQYF. CDR3 bases: TGTGCCAGCAGCTTAACGGGCAATCAAGAGACCCAGTACTTC.

The chain recombines TRBV6-5 with TRBJ1-2, with 9 positions matching TRBD1. This CDR3 has 13 residues. The ends lost 5 bases at V and 12 bases at J; junction bases unmatched: 10. Germline-derived CDR1 and CDR2 are MNHEY and SVGAGI. CDR3 DNA sequence: TGTGCCAGCAGTAACCCGGGACAGGGCCTTGACACCTTC. Translation: CASSNPGQGLDTF.

The CDR3 reads CASSGGQPVSGNTIYF. The DNA for the CDR3 is TGCGCCAGCAGCGGAGGACAGCCCGTCTCTGGAAACACCATATATTTT. The rearrangement uses TRBV5-1 and TRBJ1-3, with TRBD1 as a possible D gene (6 bases). The germline CDR1 and CDR2 sequences are SGHRS and YFSETQ. The CDR3 runs to 16 residues. Trimming removed 4 bases at V and 0 bases at J, with 14 bases between.

J is TRBJ1-1 and V is TRBV6-4; D might be TRBD1 (6 bases). CDR3 length: 13 amino acids. The V gene lost 4 bases and the J gene lost 4 bases, with 10 bases spanning the gap. Germline V gene data show CDR1 as MRHNA and CDR2 as SNTAGT. CDR3 loop: CASSGSTGTEAFF. CDR3 bases: TGTGCCAGCAGTGGCTCGACAGGCACTGAAGCTTTCTTT.

This clone showed up just once. The rearrangement uses TRBV11-2 and TRBJ2-6; 10 positions agree with TRBD1. The CDR3 has 16 residues. Unmatched junction bases numbered 5, after V lost 8 bases and J lost 1 base. Per the germline V gene, CDR1 is SGHAT and CDR2 is FQNNGV. CDR3 coding DNA: TGTGCCAGCGGACGGACAGGGGGTTCTGGGGCCAACGTCCTGACTTTC. This translates into CASGRTGGSGANVLTF. Full variable domain (remainder filled in from reference TRBV11-2 and TRBJ2-6): EAGVAQSPRYKIIEKRQSVAFWCNPISGHATLYWYQQILGQGPKLLIQFQNNGVVDDSQLPKDRFSAERLKGVDSTLKIQPAKLEDSAVYLCASGRTGGSGANVLTFGAGSRLTVL.

The chain couples TRBV10-3 to TRBJ2-1; possibly TRBD2 for D (7 bases). Per germline, CDR1 ENHRY and CDR2 SYGVKD. Trimming took 4 bases from V and 2 from J, leaving 15 bases between them. CDR3 length: 16 residues. DNA for the CDR3: TGTGCCATCAGTGGGGGGGGCCACCTCACCTACAATGAGCAGTTCTTC. The encoded protein is CAISGGGHLTYNEQFF.

This clone is a singleton in its sample. This chain uses TRBV6-1 with TRBJ2-2; 15 bases line up with TRBD2. With 6 bases clipped from V and 5 bases from J, the junction kept 1 base outside the gene matches. Germline V CDR1 and CDR2: MNHNS, SASEGT. This CDR3 spans 15 amino acids. The CDR3 sequence is CASRGLAGGTGELFF. For the CDR3, the DNA is TGTGCCAGCAGGGGACTAGCGGGAGGAACCGGGGAGCTGTTTTTT.

The CDR3: CASSLQGALTEAFF. The CDR3 bases are TGCGCCAGCAGCTTACAGGGCGCACTCACTGAAGCTTTCTTT. J is TRBJ1-1 and V is TRBV5-1, with a possible D match to TRBD1 (6 bases). The V gene's germline CDR1 is SGHRS and CDR2 YFSETQ. Between the trimmed V and J ends, which lost 2 bases and 4 bases, there was a span of 12 bases. The CDR3 covers 14 residues.

The chain links TRBV5-1 to TRBJ2-7; 11 bases line up with TRBD1. The J segment lost 6 bases and the V segment lost 2 bases, leaving 4 bases of the junction unmatched. This CDR3 contains 14 residues. Germline V gene data show CDR1 as SGHRS and CDR2 as YFSETQ. CDR3 coding DNA: TGCGCCAGCAGCTTTGGGACAGGGGGGATCGAGCAGTACTTC. Protein sequence: CASSFGTGGIEQYF.

This chain joins TRBV27 and TRBJ1-1; D is ambiguous. The V gene lost 6 bases and the J gene lost 0 bases, with 14 bases spanning the gap. CDR1 MNHEY and CDR2 SMNVEV come from the germline V gene (reference sequence). CDR3 length: 15 amino acids. In nucleotides, the CDR3 is TGTGCCAGCAGCCGGGGTGGAGGAATGAACACTGAAGCTTTCTTT. This sequence encodes CASSRGGGMNTEAFF.

The rearrangement links TRBV28 to TRBJ2-6, with 8 bases lining up with TRBD2. From germline, CDR1 is MDHEN and CDR2 SYDVKM. The J segment lost 0 bases and the V segment lost 5 bases, leaving 9 bases of the junction unmatched. The CDR3 spans 18 residues. CDR3 sequence: CASSQALTSASGANVLTF. The CDR3 bases are TGTGCCAGCAGTCAAGCCTTGACTAGCGCCTCTGGGGCCAACGTCCTGACTTTC.

The chain joins TRBV11-2 to TRBJ1-4; D is unclear. Between the trimmed V and J ends, which lost 3 bases and 5 bases, there was a span of 4 bases. Germline-derived CDR1 and CDR2 are SGHAT and FQNNGV. This CDR3 has 12 residues. The CDR3, as DNA: TGTGCCAGCAGCTTGCGGAATGAAAAACTGTTTTTT. It specifies CASSLRNEKLFF.